This T cell receptor (beta chain) was recorded in a study of blood T cell repertoires in COVID-19. Study summary: The analysed material was cDNA or gDNA that came from T cells, B-cell-depleted T cells, or PBMCs.

Original methodology: Estimation of nucleated cell counts relied on the amplification of reference gene primers. The protocol was immunoSEQ multiplex PCR, while the TCRdb copy is restricted to in-frame clones and leaves out a portion. V and J calls and clone size are copied from that table; D and trimming were computed from the DNA. This sample has 300,000 to 350,000 clones, with roughly 87% found just once. From germline, CDR1 is LNHDA and CDR2 SQIVND (reference sequence). Trimming at V came to 6 bases and at J to 9 bases, leaving 13 bases not matched to a gene. The CDR3 covers 14 residues. The study recruited people aged about 18 to 95 years across roughly 23 US areas. Clinical history reported by participants formed the basis on which cohorts were assigned.

Sequencing was carried out using PBMCs or T cells enriched from blood (not recorded which). J is TRBJ2-7 and V is TRBV19, with 8 bases lining up with TRBD1. The clonotype comes from a woman in her 30s who had recovered from COVID-19. This CDR3 is CASSPTISGQGQYF. As DNA, the CDR3 is TGTGCCAGTAGCCCCACGATCTCCGGACAGGGGCAGTACTTC.